This T cell receptor beta chain was profiled in a study of PD-L1 blockade in urothelial cancer. The wider study: Samples of blood were analyzed 3 weeks (second dose) and 6 weeks after treatment start. Blood samples had a median of 141,255 T cells.

Comment on this clone: Its target is not known.

Time point here: peripheral blood 6 weeks after treatment start. The study collected 1 to 8 samples per patient, pretreatment and on-treatment. Study findings and constraints: A below-median TCR clonality in blood before treatment predicted better survival.

Using immunoSEQ multiplex PCR, the repertoire was profiled, and TCRdb retains in-frame clones only, with some absent. The profile shows tens of thousands of clones, under 95% of them singletons. The sample in question was PBMCs, obtained around atezolizumab (anti-PD-L1) treatment. The sequence came from a woman older than 75 with urothelial cancer.

The CDR3 spells CASSTGQGSYYGYTF. In nucleotides, the CDR3 is TGTGCCAGTAGTACGGGACAGGGATCTTACTATGGCTACACCTTC. The genes are TRBV19 and TRBJ1-2, with 9 bases fitting TRBD1. V shed 4 bases and J 3 bases; nucleotides not matched to a gene: 6. This CDR3 has 15 residues. Looked up from germline, CDR1 is LNHDA and CDR2 is SQIVND (reference sequence).